One T cell receptor (beta chain) is described in this entry. Profiled with immunoSEQ multiplex PCR; TCRdb holds only in-frame clones, not every one. The table includes about 200,000 clones, approximately 80% detected once. This entry comes from a study of blood T cell repertoires in COVID-19. Whole-study context: Sources were T cells, B-cell-depleted T cells, or PBMCs; the material itself was cDNA or gDNA.

CDR1 and CDR2 (germline): SGHRS, YFSETQ. This CDR3 is built from 15 residues. J gave up 4 bases and V 5 bases, and 5 bases lay outside the gene matches. Participants were aged roughly 18 to 90 years from 20 to 30 US areas. Assignment of participants to cohorts was predicated upon participant-reported clinical history. This chain links TRBV5-1 with TRBJ2-1; 11 bases align to TRBD2. This TCR was sampled from a woman between 35 and 50 years old with acute COVID-19. The source material was PBMCs or T cells enriched from blood (not recorded which). As DNA, the CDR3 is TGCGCCAGCAGTTTGACTAGCGGGATATACAATGAGCAGTTCTTC. This codes for CASSLTSGIYNEQFF.